Sequencing of this T cell receptor (beta chain) was carried out in a study of cytomegalovirus exposure and HLA in healthy donors. This clone turned up a few times. Its target is unknown. Per the germline V gene, CDR1 is MDHEN and CDR2 is SYDVKM. The CDR3 contains 15 residues. Trimming at V came to 5 bases and at J to 4 bases, leaving 7 bases not matched to a gene. The PCR was carried out with 60 Vbeta primers and 13 Jbeta primers. Sequencing used immunoSEQ multiplex PCR; TCRdb keeps in-frame clones, though not all of them. The data hold 130,000 to 150,000 clones, with roughly 73% observed a single time. Points from the study as a whole: A later analysis found that most CMV-associated TCR beta chains appeared HLA-restricted. A later analysis linked a missense DCLRE1C variant to TCR beta V- and J-gene trimming. Only CMV serostatus was available as immune exposure information. Among the sequence variants, a highly shared cluster was likely an artifact of sequencing.

This receptor was taken from a woman aged 18-29 years in good health and CMV-seronegative. The V and J genes are TRBV28 and TRBJ1-2; 10 nucleotides line up with TRBD1. Sequencing input: PBMCs. The CDR3 spells CASSISGTGVYGYTF. The CDR3 nucleotides read TGTGCCAGCAGTATATCCGGGACAGGGGTCTATGGCTACACCTTC.